A selection of T cell receptor beta chains follows, all from one sample in a study of T cell clonotyping in hematopoietic cell transplantation. The data were produced by immunoSEQ multiplex PCR, yet TCRdb's version contains in-frame clones alone and is incomplete. The repertoire holds tens of thousands of clones, with 60% to 75% as singletons. This specimen consisted of peripheral blood mononuclear cells, obtained before stem cell transplant. These receptors originate from a man aged 50-60 years with myelodysplastic syndrome. Some clones in this sample may be carry-over from other donors' samples. CDR3s include the opening cysteine and the closing phenylalanine or tryptophan. A D gene is named only where the DNA matches it firmly. Rows may omit the clone size; those that give it use once, few, many or a size class.

clone size	V gene	D gene	J gene	CDR3 protein	CDR3 DNA
-	TRBV6-6	-	TRBJ1-5	CASTLDGPGHWPQHF	TGTGCCAGCACCTTAGATGGGCCTGGACATTGGCCCCAGCATTTT
few	TRBV6-1	-	TRBJ1-5	CASSAGRANQPQHF	TGTGCCAGCAGTGCCGGTAGGGCCAATCAGCCCCAGCATTTT
-	TRBV4-1	-	TRBJ1-1	CASSHTAGTPEAFF	TGCGCCAGCAGCCACACCGCCGGGACACCTGAAGCTTTCTTT
-	TRBV30	-	TRBJ1-3	CAWKKAGNTIYF	TGTGCCTGGAAGAAGGCTGGAAACACCATATATTTT
few	TRBV30	-	TRBJ2-2	CAWIRTANTGELFF	TGTGCCTGGATTCGGACAGCGAACACCGGGGAGCTGTTTTTT
once	TRBV6-5	TRBD1	TRBJ2-2	CASSPGGVVRELFF	TGTGCCAGCTCCCCAGGGGGCGTTGTCAGGGAGCTGTTTTTT
once	TRBV29-1	-	TRBJ2-7	CSVSVNYEQYF	TGCAGCGTTTCTGTGAACTACGAGCAGTACTTC
-	TRBV9	-	TRBJ1-2	CASSVGTVYGYTF	TGTGCCAGCAGCGTAGGGACGGTCTATGGCTACACCTTC
-	TRBV4-1	TRBD1	TRBJ2-7	CASSRSGRQGDEQYF	TGCGCCAGCAGCCGTTCAGGCAGACAGGGTGATGAGCAGTACTTC
-	TRBV2	-	TRBJ2-7	CARNRGGSYEQYF	TGTGCCAGAAACAGGGGGGGATCCTACGAGCAGTACTTC
-	TRBV30	-	TRBJ1-1	CAWSVGSRTEAFF	TGTGCCTGGAGTGTAGGGAGTCGTACTGAAGCTTTCTTT
-	TRBV2	TRBD1	TRBJ2-2	CASSRTGGNTGELFF	TGTGCCAGCAGTCGAACAGGGGGTAACACCGGGGAGCTGTTTTTT
-	TRBV2	TRBD1	TRBJ2-6	CASKPTGTGGAGANVLTF	TGTGCCAGCAAACCTACCGGGACAGGGGGCGCTGGGGCCAACGTCCTGACTTTC
few	TRBV5-6	-	TRBJ2-7	CASSQRRYYEQYF	TGTGCCAGCAGCCAACGACGGTACTACGAGCAGTACTTC
-	TRBV30	TRBD1	TRBJ1-2	CAWRTQTGLIGGYTF	TGTGCCTGGAGAACCCAGACAGGGTTGATCGGTGGCTACACCTTC
-	TRBV25-1	-	TRBJ2-5	CASSERRDFDGTQYF	TGTGCCAGCAGTGAAAGGAGGGACTTTGACGGGACCCAGTACTTC
-	TRBV4-3	-	TRBJ1-5	CASSQDGGGSWPQHF	TGCGCCAGCAGCCAAGACGGGGGAGGCTCGTGGCCCCAGCATTTT
-	TRBV6-5	-	TRBJ2-2	CASTKIWGPGELFF	TGTGCCAGCACCAAAATTTGGGGACCCGGGGAGCTGTTTTTT
-	TRBV4-2	TRBD2	TRBJ2-5	CASSHDFGLAGEETQYF	TGTGCCAGCAGCCATGATTTCGGTCTAGCGGGAGAAGAGACCCAGTACTTC
few	TRBV5-6	-	TRBJ2-7	CASSLAKRYEQYF	TGTGCCAGCAGCTTGGCTAAGCGCTACGAGCAGTACTTC
-	TRBV25-1	TRBD1	TRBJ1-2	CASRQGGGYTF	TGTGCCAGCAGGCAGGGGGGTGGCTACACCTTC
-	TRBV30	-	TRBJ2-7	CAWTNGVGDFEQYF	TGTGCCTGGACGAATGGAGTGGGGGATTTCGAGCAGTACTTC
-	TRBV30	-	TRBJ1-2	CAWSWQYFHYTF	TGTGCCTGGAGTTGGCAGTACTTCCACTACACCTTC
-	TRBV29-1	-	TRBJ1-3	CSARLGGGNTIYF	TGCAGCGCTCGGTTGGGGGGGGGAAACACCATATATTTT
-	TRBV28	-	TRBJ2-7	CASSFNEQYF	TGTGCCAGCAGTTTCAACGAGCAGTACTTC
-	TRBV7-2	-	TRBJ1-6	CASSEGTPGPPLHF	TGTGCCAGCAGCGAAGGGACTCCTGGCCCACCCCTCCACTTT
few	TRBV10-3	TRBD1	TRBJ2-7	CAISVDRELYEQYF	TGTGCCATCAGTGTTGACAGGGAGCTCTACGAGCAGTACTTC
-	TRBV25-1	-	TRBJ2-2	CASGRGSTGELFF	TGTGCCAGCGGCAGGGGAAGCACCGGGGAGCTGTTTTTT
-	TRBV19	-	TRBJ1-5	CASTISGQPQHF	TGTGCCAGCACCATTTCCGGTCAGCCCCAGCATTTT
-	TRBV30	TRBD2	TRBJ2-7	CAWSGGGLVEQYF	TGTGCCTGGAGCGGGGGGGGTTTGGTCGAGCAGTACTTC
once	TRBV5-6	-	TRBJ2-7	CASSTGTTYEQYF	TGTGCCAGCAGCACCGGGACAACCTACGAGCAGTACTTC
-	TRBV29-1	TRBD1	TRBJ1-2	CSTGGQGNYGYTF	TGCAGCACTGGGGGACAGGGGAACTATGGCTACACCTTC
-	TRBV7-3	-	TRBJ2-5	CASSPAGAETQYF	TGTGCCAGCAGCCCGGCAGGTGCAGAGACCCAGTACTTC
few	TRBV6-1	-	TRBJ2-5	CASSEGLNRAYRQETQYF	TGTGCCAGCAGTGAAGGCCTTAACAGGGCGTACCGCCAAGAGACCCAGTACTTC
-	TRBV10-3	-	TRBJ2-6	CAISEGRRNSGANVLTF	TGTGCCATCAGTGAGGGGAGACGTAACTCTGGGGCCAACGTCCTGACTTTC
-	TRBV2	-	TRBJ1-5	CASGGQYNQPQHF	TGTGCCAGCGGCGGACAGTACAATCAGCCCCAGCATTTT
few	TRBV6-5	-	TRBJ1-2	CASGGNYGYTF	TGTGCCAGCGGGGGGAACTATGGCTACACCTTC
-	TRBV10-3	TRBD2	TRBJ2-7	CAISGGSGASYEQYF	TGTGCCATCAGTGGCGGTAGCGGGGCCTCCTACGAGCAGTACTTC
-	TRBV27	-	TRBJ1-1	CASSRTPSEAFF	TGTGCCAGCAGTCGGACCCCCTCTGAAGCTTTCTTT
-	TRBV20-1	-	TRBJ2-7	CSARGGYEQYF	TGCAGTGCTAGGGGGGGTTACGAGCAGTACTTC
-	TRBV4-1	TRBD2	TRBJ2-7	CASSLGGGYEQYF	TGCGCCAGCAGTCTTGGGGGGGGGTACGAGCAGTACTTC
-	TRBV4-3	TRBD1	TRBJ1-2	CASSQELGQGGLAYGYTF	TGCGCCAGCAGCCAAGAGCTGGGCCAGGGGGGTTTGGCCTATGGCTACACCTTC
-	TRBV4-1	-	TRBJ1-2	CASSQAGWLYYGYTF	TGCGCCAGCAGCCAAGCGGGTTGGTTATACTATGGCTACACCTTC
-	TRBV19	-	TRBJ1-3	CASNRERSGNTIYF	TGTGCCAGTAATCGGGAACGCTCTGGAAACACCATATATTTT
once	TRBV14	-	TRBJ2-3	CASSQWDGSTDTQYF	TGTGCCAGCAGCCAATGGGACGGAAGCACAGATACGCAGTATTTT
-	TRBV30	TRBD1	TRBJ1-6	CAWTTLQGSSSPLHF	TGTGCCTGGACCACCCTACAGGGGTCAAGTTCACCCCTCCACTTT